Below are 23 T cell receptor beta chains sequenced from a single sample in a study of blood T cell repertoires in COVID-19. Sequencing was performed with immunoSEQ multiplex PCR; in TCRdb, only in-frame clones are kept and a portion is missing. This repertoire shows about 300,000 clones, about 84% found once; its top ten account for around 1.7%. Sequencing input: peripheral blood. The receptors derive from a woman aged 45-65 years with acute or convalescent COVID-19.

V is TRBV28 and J is TRBJ1-1; 7 bases agree with TRBD1. Germline CDR1 MDHEN, CDR2 SYDVKM. The CDR3 sequence is 15 residues long. The trim removed 2 bases at V and 7 bases at J, leaving 10 bases unmatched. CDR3 region: CASSLAFRGVLEAFF. In DNA form, the CDR3 reads TGTGCCAGCAGTTTAGCCTTCAGGGGGGTCCTTGAAGCTTTCTTT.

J is TRBJ2-7 and V is TRBV4-2; 8 bases agree with TRBD2. In germline, CDR1 is LGHNA, CDR2 YNFKEQ. V trimming: 0 bases; J trimming: 2 bases; junction bases outside the gene matches: 3. CDR3 length: 15 amino acids. As DNA, the CDR3 is TGTGCCAGCAGCCAAGACCTACTAGCGGCCTACGAGCAGTACTTC. This sequence encodes CASSQDLLAAYEQYF.

The genes are TRBV5-8 and TRBJ1-1; D remains ambiguous. This CDR3 has 17 residues. The V gene lost 4 bases and the J gene lost 1 base, with 20 bases spanning the gap. CDR1 is SGHTS, CDR2 YDEGEE, per germline. CDR3 in DNA: TGTGCCAGCAGCCCCAGACTAGGGTTTGCGGCGAACACTGAAGCTTTCTTT. Protein: CASSPRLGFAANTEAFF.

This clone has a handful of counts. This rearrangement joins TRBV7-2 to TRBJ2-2; TRBD2 matches at 11 bases. The J segment lost 6 bases and the V segment lost 6 bases, leaving 6 bases of the junction unmatched. CDR3 length equals 15 residues. The V gene's germline CDR1 is SGHTA and CDR2 FQGNSA. CDR3 bases: TGTGCCAGCAGTAAATTAGCGGGAGGGGCCGGGGAGCTGTTTTTT. The encoded protein is CASSKLAGGAGELFF.

V is TRBV2 and J is TRBJ1-1, with 7 nucleotides matching TRBD1. Germline loops: CDR1 SNHLY, CDR2 FYNNEI. This CDR3 region has 14 residues. With V trimmed by 6 bases and J by 1 base, 5 bases remained unmatched. In DNA, the CDR3 is TGTGCCAGCAGCGACAGGGCCTCGAACACTGAAGCTTTCTTT. This gives the protein CASSDRASNTEAFF. Full variable domain (rest looked up from reference TRBV2 and TRBJ1-1): EPEVTQTPSHQVTQMGQEVILRCVPISNHLYFYWYRQILGQKVEFLVSFYNNEISEKSEIFDDQFSVERPDGSNFTLKIRSTKLEDSAMYFCASSDRASNTEAFFGQGTRLTVV.

J is TRBJ1-5 and V is TRBV27, with D unclear. This CDR3 has 12 residues. Germline loops: CDR1 MNHEY, CDR2 SMNVEV (reference sequence). V lost 4 bases, J lost 9 bases, and 10 bases lay in between. DNA for the CDR3: TGTGCCAGCAGTTCCAGAGGAGGGCCCCAGCATTTT. Translating it yields CASSSRGGPQHF.

The chain is built from TRBV3-1 (or the pseudogene TRBV3-2) and TRBJ2-1; D call uncertain. Germline assignment: CDR1 LGHDT and CDR2 YNNKEL (reference sequence). V was shortened by 0 bases and J by 9 bases, with 6 bases between the two germline ends. The CDR3 has 12 amino acids. The CDR3 DNA reads as TGTGCCAGCAGCCAAGAGGGCAGTGAGCAGTTCTTC. It translates to CASSQEGSEQFF.

The V call is TRBV2, the J call TRBJ1-5; D is perhaps TRBD1 (6 bases). CDR1 SNHLY and CDR2 FYNNEI come from the germline V gene. The CDR3 is made up of 15 amino acids. The ends were cut back, 3 bases at V and 6 bases at J, with 15 bases in the middle. CDR3 loop: CASSEGGAGSQPQHF. CDR3 nucleotides: TGTGCCAGCAGTGAGGGGGGGGCAGGAAGTCAGCCCCAGCATTTT.

This chain uses TRBV21-1 with TRBJ2-7; the table's TRBD2 call for D was not verified on the DNA. TRBV21-1 is shown as a pseudogene. This CDR3 comprises 17 residues. The CDR3 region is CASSTGLAGDSAYEQYF. CDR3 DNA: TGTGCCAGCAGCACTGGACTAGCGGGAGATTCAGCTTACGAGCAGTACTTC.

This chain links TRBV11-2 with TRBJ1-1; 7 nucleotides agree with TRBD1. CDR3 size: 13 residues. The germline CDR1 and CDR2 sequences are SGHAT and FQNNGV. Germline trimming cut 5 bases from V and 1 base from J; bases unmatched to any gene: 1. The DNA of the CDR3 is TGTGCCAGCAGCAGGGACAGGAACACTGAAGCTTTCTTT. It encodes CASSRDRNTEAFF.

This clone occurred a few times. The CDR3, as DNA: TGTGCCAGCAGTTTCACTATCCCACCCCTCCACTTT. This encodes CASSFTIPPLHF. V gene TRBV6-2 or TRBV6-3 combines with J gene TRBJ1-6; D gene uncertain. V shed 4 bases and J shed 11 bases, with 9 bases lying between them. Germline V gene sequence: CDR1 MNHEY, CDR2 SVGEGT. The CDR3 is 12 residues long.

The rearrangement links TRBV28 to TRBJ1-4; the match to TRBD1 covers 12 bases. V was clipped by 3 bases and J by 8 bases; unmatched bases: 7. The CDR3 covers 16 residues. Looked up from germline, CDR1 is MDHEN and CDR2 is SYDVKM. The CDR3 region is CASSFWDRGLLEKLFF. The CDR3 region has the DNA TGTGCCAGCAGTTTTTGGGACAGGGGGCTTTTAGAAAAACTGTTTTTT. The complete variable domain, with remaining parts taken from reference TRBV28 and TRBJ1-4, reads DVKVTQSSRYLVKRTGEKVFLECVQDMDHENMFWYRQDPGLGLRLIYFSYDVKMKEKGDIPEGYSVSREKKERFSLILESASTNQTSMYLCASSFWDRGLLEKLFFGSGTQLSVL.

CDR3 nucleotides: TGTGCCAGCAGCTTAGAACGGGGTCAGCCCCAGCATTTT. It is translated as CASSLERGQPQHF. The V gene is TRBV7-2, the J gene TRBJ1-5; no firm D call. The ends were cut back, 1 base at V and 6 bases at J, with 7 bases in the middle. The CDR3 is 13 amino acids. The germline V gene encodes CDR1 SGHTA and CDR2 FQGNSA. Full variable domain (missing parts from reference TRBV7-2 and TRBJ1-5): GAGVSQSPSNKVTEKGKDVELRCDPISGHTALYWYRQSLGQGLEFLIYFQGNSAPDKSGLPSDRFSAERTGGSVSTLTIQRTQQEDSAVYLCASSLERGQPQHFGDGTRLSIL.

On this clone itself: The junction differs from germline at one of its ends, possibly a read error. This sample also contains other DNA sequences that code for the same CDR3. V and J are TRBV5-1 and TRBJ2-3, with 11 bases identical to TRBD2. Germline V gene lookup returns CDR1 SGHRS and CDR2 YFSETQ. The CDR3 runs to 16 residues. CDR3: CASSKPLAGVTDTQYF. The CDR3 region has the DNA TGTGCCAGCAGCAAGCCACTAGCGGGAGTTACAGATACGCAGTATTTT.

The V and J genes are TRBV29-1 and TRBJ2-7; 10 positions agree with TRBD1. The germline CDR1 and CDR2 sequences are SQVTM and ANQGSEA. The CDR3 is made up of 13 amino acids. The J segment lost 0 bases and the V segment lost 6 bases, leaving 2 bases of the junction unmatched. CDR3: CSVRTGGSYEQYF. As DNA, the CDR3 is TGCAGCGTCCGGACAGGGGGCTCCTACGAGCAGTACTTC.

This clone was seen only a few times. The chain couples TRBV18 to TRBJ1-2; TRBD1 matches at 8 bases. Per the germline V gene, CDR1 is KGHSH and CDR2 is LQKENI. V lost 3 bases to trimming and J lost 0 bases; unmatched junction nucleotides: 6. The CDR3 has 16 amino acids. The CDR3 DNA follows: TGTGCCAGCTCACCGGGACAGGCCAAAGCTAACTATGGCTACACCTTC. This gives the protein CASSPGQAKANYGYTF.

The chain has TRBV6-4 and TRBJ2-3; TRBD2 matches at 9 bases. The junction had 6 bases not matched to a gene; V was cut back by 4 bases and J by 4 bases. This CDR3 spans 15 amino acids. Germline lookup yields CDR1 MRHNA and CDR2 SNTAGT. As DNA, the CDR3 is TGTGCCAGCAGTGCTAAAGCGGGAGGTTCAGATACGCAGTATTTT. It specifies CASSAKAGGSDTQYF.

The gene calls are TRBV18 and TRBJ2-2; possibly TRBD1 for D (6 bases). Per the germline V gene, CDR1 is KGHSH and CDR2 is LQKENI. V lost 2 bases and J lost 6, with 7 bases in between. The CDR3 covers 13 residues. The CDR3 loop reads CASSPGTSGELFF. The DNA for the CDR3 is TGTGCCAGCTCACCAGGGACATCCGGGGAGCTGTTTTTT.

In its sample, this clone was seen a few times. The chain is built from TRBV14 and TRBJ2-1; D uncertain. The CDR3 covers 16 residues. Trimming removed 3 bases at V and 0 bases at J, with 12 bases between. Germline CDR1 is SGHDN and CDR2 is FVKESK. CDR3 bases: TGTGCCAGCAGCCACAACGGCCCTAGCTCCTACAATGAGCAGTTCTTC. Protein product: CASSHNGPSSYNEQFF. The whole variable domain, filled in from reference TRBV14 and TRBJ2-1, reads EAGVTQFPSHSVIEKGQTVTLRCDPISGHDNLYWYRRVMGKEIKFLLHFVKESKQDESGMPNNRFLAERTGGTYSTLKVQPAELEDSGVYFCASSHNGPSSYNEQFFGPGTRLTVL.

The sample holds a few counts of this clone. The chain recombines TRBV5-5 with TRBJ1-3; D unclear. Per the germline V gene, CDR1 is SGHKS and CDR2 is YYEKEE (reference sequence). This CDR3 spans 13 amino acids. With 2 bases removed from V and 3 bases from J, the gap between germline ends came to 6 bases. The DNA of the CDR3 is TGTGCCAGCAGCTTTGAGGGTGGAAACACCATATATTTT. Translation gives CASSFEGGNTIYF. The full variable domain, in which reference TRBV5-5 and TRBJ1-3 provide the parts outside the CDR3, is DAGVTQSPTHLIKTRGQQVTLRCSPISGHKSVSWYQQVLGQGPQFIFQYYEKEERGRGNFPDRFSARQFPNYSSELNVNALLLGDSALYLCASSFEGGNTIYFGEGSWLTVV.

The chain carries TRBV5-1 and TRBJ1-4; D gene unclear. Germline V gene lookup returns CDR1 SGHRS and CDR2 YFSETQ. The length of the CDR3 is 14 residues. V shed 4 bases and J shed 4 bases, with 11 bases lying between them. The CDR3 bases are TGCGCCAGCAGCCGGGAGGAGATTAATGAAAAACTGTTTTTT. Translation: CASSREEINEKLFF.

The chain recombines TRBV5-1 with TRBJ2-7; TRBD1 agrees at 8 bases. Per germline, CDR1 SGHRS and CDR2 YFSETQ. This CDR3 spans 14 amino acids. Losses at the gene ends were 4 bases for V and 2 bases for J; bases not matched to a gene: 5. The CDR3 is CASSDTGGAYEQYF. CDR3 DNA: TGCGCCAGCAGCGATACAGGGGGAGCCTACGAGCAGTACTTC.

The chain links TRBV19 to TRBJ1-4; a weak D match, TRBD1 (5 bases). This CDR3 has 14 amino acids. V was clipped by 7 bases and J by 5 bases, with 14 bases between them. Germline V gene lookup returns CDR1 LNHDA and CDR2 SQIVND (reference sequence). The CDR3 bases are TGTGCCAGTAAGTACGACAGAGAAAATGAAAAACTGTTTTTT. This translates into CASKYDRENEKLFF.